This TCR beta chain came from a study of blood T cells in healthy people across ages. V shed 6 bases and J shed 2 bases, with 10 bases lying between them. Germline V gene sequence: CDR1 SQVTM, CDR2 ANQGSEA. The CDR3 extends over 12 amino acids. Alongside a J-beta primer mix, a sample-barcoded 5' primer served in a second PCR lasting 7 to 11 cycles. MiXCR, applied by TCRdb to the 5' RACE reads, yields one record per CDR3 protein. The data contain roughly 1,700,000 distinct CDR3 sequences, roughly 27% of them singletons. The amount of total RNA extracted per sample was at least 5 micrograms. This receptor was taken from a woman aged 25-40 years in good health. This chain connects TRBV29-1 to TRBJ1-1, with D hard to call. Sequenced sample: blood. DNA for the CDR3: TGCAGCGTCAACAGCCTTAACACTGAAGCTTTCTTT. Translation: CSVNSLNTEAFF.